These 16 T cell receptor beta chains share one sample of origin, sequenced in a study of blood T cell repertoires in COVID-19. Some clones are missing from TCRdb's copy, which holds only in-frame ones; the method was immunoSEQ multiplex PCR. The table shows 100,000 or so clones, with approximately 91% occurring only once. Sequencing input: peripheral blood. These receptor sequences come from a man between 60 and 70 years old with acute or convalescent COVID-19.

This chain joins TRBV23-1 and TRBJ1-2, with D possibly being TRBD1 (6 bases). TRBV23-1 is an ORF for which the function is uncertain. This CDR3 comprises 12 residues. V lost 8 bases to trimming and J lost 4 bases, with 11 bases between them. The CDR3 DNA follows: TGCGCCAGCCCCGGACAGCTCTATGGCTACACCTTC. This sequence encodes CASPGQLYGYTF.

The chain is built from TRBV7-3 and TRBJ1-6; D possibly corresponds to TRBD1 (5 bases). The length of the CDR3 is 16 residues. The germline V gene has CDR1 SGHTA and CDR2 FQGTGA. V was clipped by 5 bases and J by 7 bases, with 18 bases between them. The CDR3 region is CASSPFSRATNSPLHF. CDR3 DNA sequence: TGTGCCAGCAGCCCATTTAGCAGGGCAACAAATTCACCCCTCCACTTT.

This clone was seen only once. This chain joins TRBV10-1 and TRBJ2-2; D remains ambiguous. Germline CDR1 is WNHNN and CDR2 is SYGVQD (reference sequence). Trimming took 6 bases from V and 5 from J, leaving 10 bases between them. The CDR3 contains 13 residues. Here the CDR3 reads CASSAEITGELFF. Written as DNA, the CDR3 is TGCGCCAGCAGCGCGGAAATAACCGGGGAGCTGTTTTTT.

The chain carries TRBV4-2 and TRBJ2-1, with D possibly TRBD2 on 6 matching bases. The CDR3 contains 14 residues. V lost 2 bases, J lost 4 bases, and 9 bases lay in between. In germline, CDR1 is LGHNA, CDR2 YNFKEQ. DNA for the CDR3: TGTGCCAGCAGCCAAACTAGCAGATACAATGAGCAGTTCTTC. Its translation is CASSQTSRYNEQFF.

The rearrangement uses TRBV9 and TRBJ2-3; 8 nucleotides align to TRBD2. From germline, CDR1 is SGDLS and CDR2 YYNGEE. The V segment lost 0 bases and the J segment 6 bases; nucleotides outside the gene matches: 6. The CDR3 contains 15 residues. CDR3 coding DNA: TGTGCCAGCAGCGTAGCGGGGGGGAGGACCGATACGCAGTATTTT. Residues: CASSVAGGRTDTQYF.

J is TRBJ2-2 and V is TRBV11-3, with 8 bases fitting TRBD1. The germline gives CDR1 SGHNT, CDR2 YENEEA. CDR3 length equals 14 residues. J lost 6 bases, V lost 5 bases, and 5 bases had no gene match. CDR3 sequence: CASSPGQASGELFF. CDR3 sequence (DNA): TGTGCCAGCAGCCCGGGACAGGCCTCCGGGGAGCTGTTTTTT.

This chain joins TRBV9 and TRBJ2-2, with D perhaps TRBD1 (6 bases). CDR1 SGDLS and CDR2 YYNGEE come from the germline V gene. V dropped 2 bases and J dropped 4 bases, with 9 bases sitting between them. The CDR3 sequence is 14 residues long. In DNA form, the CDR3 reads TGTGCCAGCAGCGTCCAACAGGGCACCGGGGAGCTGTTTTTT. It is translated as CASSVQQGTGELFF.

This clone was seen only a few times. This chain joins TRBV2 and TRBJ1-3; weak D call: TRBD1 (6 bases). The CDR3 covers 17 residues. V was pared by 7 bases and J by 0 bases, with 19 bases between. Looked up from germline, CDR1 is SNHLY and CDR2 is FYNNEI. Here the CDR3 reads CASIPIRDNSSGNTIYF. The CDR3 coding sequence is TGTGCCAGCATCCCTATACGGGACAACAGCTCTGGAAACACCATATATTTT.

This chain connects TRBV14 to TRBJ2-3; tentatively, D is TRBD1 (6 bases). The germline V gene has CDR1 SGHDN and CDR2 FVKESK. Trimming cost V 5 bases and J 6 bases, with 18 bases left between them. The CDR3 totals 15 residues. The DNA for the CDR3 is TGTGCCAGCAGCTCTCTGGGGGCCTTAGCGGATACGCAGTATTTT. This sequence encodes CASSSLGALADTQYF.

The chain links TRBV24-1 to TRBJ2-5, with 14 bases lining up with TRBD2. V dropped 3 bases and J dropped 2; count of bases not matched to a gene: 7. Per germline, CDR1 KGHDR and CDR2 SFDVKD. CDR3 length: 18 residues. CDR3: CATSDGGLAGGIQETQYF. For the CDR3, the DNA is TGTGCCACCAGTGATGGCGGACTAGCGGGAGGAATACAAGAGACCCAGTACTTC.

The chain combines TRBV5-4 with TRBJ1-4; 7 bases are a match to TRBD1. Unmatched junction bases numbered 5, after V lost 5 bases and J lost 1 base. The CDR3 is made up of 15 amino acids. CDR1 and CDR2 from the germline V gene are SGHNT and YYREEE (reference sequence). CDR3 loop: CASSLRQGTNEKLFF. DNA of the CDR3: TGTGCCAGCAGTCTGAGACAGGGAACTAATGAAAAACTGTTTTTT.

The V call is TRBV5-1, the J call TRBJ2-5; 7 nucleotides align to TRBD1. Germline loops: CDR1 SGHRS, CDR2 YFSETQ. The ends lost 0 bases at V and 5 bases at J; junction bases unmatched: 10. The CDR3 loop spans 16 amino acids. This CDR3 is CASSLGGIQGQETQYF. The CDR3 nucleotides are TGCGCCAGCAGCTTGGGGGGGATACAGGGGCAGGAGACCCAGTACTTC.

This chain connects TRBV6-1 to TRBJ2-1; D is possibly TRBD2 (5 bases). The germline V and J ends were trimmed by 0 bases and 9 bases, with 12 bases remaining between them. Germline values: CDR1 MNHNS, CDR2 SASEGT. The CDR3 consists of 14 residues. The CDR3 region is CASSEAGELGEQFF. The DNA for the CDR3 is TGTGCCAGCAGTGAAGCTGGGGAGTTAGGTGAGCAGTTCTTC.

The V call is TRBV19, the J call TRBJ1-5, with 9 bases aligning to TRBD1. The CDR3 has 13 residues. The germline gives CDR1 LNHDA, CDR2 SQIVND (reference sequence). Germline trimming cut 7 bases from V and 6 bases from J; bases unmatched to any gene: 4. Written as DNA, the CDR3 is TGTGCCAGTAAGAGACAGGGGGTTCAGCCCCAGCATTTT. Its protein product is CASKRQGVQPQHF.

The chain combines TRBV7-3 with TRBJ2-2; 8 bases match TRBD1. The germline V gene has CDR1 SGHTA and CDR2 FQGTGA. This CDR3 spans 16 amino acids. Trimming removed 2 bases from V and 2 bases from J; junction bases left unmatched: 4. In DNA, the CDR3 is TGTGCCAGCAGCTTATTGGGACAGGCCAACACCGGGGAGCTGTTTTTT. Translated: CASSLLGQANTGELFF. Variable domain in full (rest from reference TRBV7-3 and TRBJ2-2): GAGVSQTPSNKVTEKGKYVELRCDPISGHTALYWYRQSLGQGPEFLIYFQGTGAADDSGLPNDRFFAVRPEGSVSTLKIQRTERGDSAVYLCASSLLGQANTGELFFGEGSRLTVL.

Written as DNA, the CDR3 is TGTGCCAGCTCCACGTTAGGGACAGGGGACTACAATGAGCAGTTCTTC. This translates into CASSTLGTGDYNEQFF. The chain carries TRBV18 and TRBJ2-1; 10 bases line up with TRBD1. The CDR3 runs 16 residues. The junction had 8 bases not matched to a gene; V was cut back by 6 bases and J by 3 bases. Germline CDR1 KGHSH, CDR2 LQKENI. Using reference TRBV18 and TRBJ2-1 for the parts outside the CDR3, the full variable domain is NAGVMQNPRHLVRRRGQEARLRCSPMKGHSHVYWYRQLPEEGLKFMVYLQKENIIDESGMPKERFSAEFPKEGPSILRIQQVVRGDSAAYFCASSTLGTGDYNEQFFGPGTRLTVL.